This paragraph covers one T cell receptor (beta chain) sequence. This clone was seen a handful of times. It lacks a known antigen. Base qualities are missing; no much larger clone stands one base away. Enrolling through a virtual design, the prospective study's participants ranged in age from roughly 18 to 90 years and lived across 24 United States geographic areas. Cohort assignment in the prospective study relied on participant-reported clinical history from a screening survey and a study questionnaire. Each participant in the prospective study had whole blood, serum and a nasopharyngeal or oropharyngeal swab collected by mobile phlebotomists. Over a 2-month period, participants in the prospective study had the option of providing additional blood draws and questionnaires. Before DNA extraction, blood samples from the prospective study were shipped at room temperature or frozen. This entry is derived from a study of blood T cell repertoires in COVID-19 (TCRdb year 2020). In the study overall: The collaborator samples originated in the United States, Italy and Spain and spanned the acute and convalescent phases of COVID-19. The prospective study material was composed of cDNA or gDNA derived from T cells, B-cell-depleted T cells, or PBMCs. The repertoires were released in a freely available public database meant as a resource for research on the immune response to SARS-CoV-2. Sample metadata almost always included a de-identified subject ID, COVID-19 status, age in years and sex. The samples were drawn from the first 160 participants of the ongoing ImmuneRACE study and from under 1,500 subjects provided by 6 global collaborators. Deeply sampled blood TCRbeta repertoires from subjects exposed to, actively infected with, or recovered from COVID-19 were included in the dataset. Where available, HLA class I and class II types were taken from metadata supplied by the sample provider and were not determined by assay-based typing. Summary of the overall study and its limitations: The amount of clinical and demographic metadata varied by source and participant and was provided uncurated.

Via the germline V gene, CDR1 is SNHLY and CDR2 FYNNEI. The CDR3 goes from the cysteine to the phenylalanine over 14 residues. Only CDR3 DNA remains: 42 bases, in frame from the first base. The junction carries 4 bases between V and J, which are trimmed by 4 bases and 0 bases respectively. TCRbeta CDR3 regions were amplified from genomic DNA using the immunoSEQ Assay, a bias-controlled multiplex PCR. On the study's bioinformatics: The number of nucleated cells in each sample was estimated by amplification of reference gene primers within the assay. Sequence reads were collapsed and filtered to measure the absolute abundance of every unique TCRbeta CDR3 rearrangement. Productive Simpson clonality was computed per sample as the square root of Simpson's diversity index over productive rearrangements. TCRdb obtained this table from immuneACCESS and retained in-frame rearrangements with V and J assigned. These tables miss some clones; where compared with another copy, unresolved V genes account for less than half of the shortfall, and the remainder is unexplained. V, J and clone size are those of that table, while D and trimming were read from the DNA. This sample holds approximately 210,000 clones; 80% were observed only once. Clones ranked in the top ten supply approximately 4.6% of the sample.

Material for sequencing was PBMCs or T cells enriched from blood (not recorded which). The V and J genes are TRBV2 and TRBJ1-6; no D segment can be confidently identified. The clonotype comes from a young man with acute COVID-19. The CDR3 reads as follows: CASSVLSYNSPLHF. The nucleotide sequence is TGTGCCAGCAGTGTTCTCTCCTATAATTCACCCCTCCACTTT.